These 10 T cell receptor beta chains came from one sample sequenced in a study of cytotoxic CD8 clonotypes in ibrutinib-treated CLL. Produced via immunoSEQ multiplex PCR; TCRdb's table is partial and in-frame only. Of 110,000 to 150,000 clones detected, approximately 80% appear once; the ten largest clones hold approximately 28%. Here the sequenced sample was PBMCs, taken after 12 months of ibrutinib treatment. The source of these receptors is a human donor with chronic lymphocytic leukemia.

The chain joins TRBV5-4 to TRBJ2-7, with 10 positions matching TRBD1. The J segment lost 4 bases and the V segment lost 3 bases, leaving 7 bases of the junction unmatched. The germline CDR1 and CDR2 sequences are SGHNT and YYREEE (reference sequence). CDR3 length equals 15 residues. The CDR3 region has the DNA TGTGCCAGCAGCTCAGGACAGGGGGAGTTGTACGAGCAGTACTTC. It specifies CASSSGQGELYEQYF.

Of note for this clone: The sample has other DNA sequences that encode this CDR3 too. J is TRBJ2-7 and V is TRBV10-3; 9 bases fit TRBD1. Germline-derived CDR1 and CDR2 are ENHRY and SYGVKD. There are 12 residues in the CDR3. Losses at the gene ends were 8 bases for V and 4 bases for J; bases not matched to a gene: 3. The CDR3 loop is CAISDRGYEQYF. The CDR3 DNA sequence: TGTGCCATCTCGGACAGGGGTTACGAGCAGTACTTC.

The chain carries TRBV27 and TRBJ2-1, with unresolved D. The germline V gene has CDR1 MNHEY and CDR2 SMNVEV (reference sequence). The CDR3 extends over 12 amino acids. V was cut by 8 bases and J by 0 bases, with 5 bases left in between. The CDR3 sequence is CASGPSYNEQFF. CDR3 nucleotides: TGTGCCAGCGGCCCCTCCTACAATGAGCAGTTCTTC.

The V gene is TRBV9, the J gene TRBJ2-7, with D perhaps given as TRBD1 or TRBD2 (5 bases each). The CDR3 is 15 residues long. Germline loops: CDR1 SGDLS, CDR2 YYNGEE. V was pared by 0 bases and J by 6 bases, with 16 bases between. CDR3 DNA sequence: TGTGCCAGCAGCGTAGGAGGGGATGGGGCGGGCGAGCAGTACTTC. Translating it yields CASSVGGDGAGEQYF. Full variable domain (missing parts from reference TRBV9 and TRBJ2-7): DSGVTQTPKHLITATGQRVTLRCSPRSGDLSVYWYQQSLDQGLQFLIQYYNGEERAKGNILERFSAQQFPDLHSELNLSSLELGDSALYFCASSVGGDGAGEQYFGPGTRLTVT.

The chain combines TRBV27 with TRBJ1-2, with TRBD1 as a possible D gene (5 bases). Trimming shortened V by 4 bases and J by 7 bases, and 13 bases separated the two germline ends. Germline V gene lookup returns CDR1 MNHEY and CDR2 SMNVEV (reference sequence). This CDR3 is built from 13 residues. For the CDR3, the DNA is TGTGCCAGCAGTTCGAATCTGAGGGGTGGCTACACCTTC. This gives the protein CASSSNLRGGYTF.

This clone was counted a single time. The chain uses TRBV6-1 and TRBJ1-6; 8 nucleotides match TRBD1. The CDR3 sequence is 19 residues long. The V gene end was trimmed by 4 bases and the J gene end by 8 bases; junction bases not matched to a gene: 19. Germline CDR1 and CDR2: MNHNS and SASEGT. As DNA, the CDR3 is TGTGCCAGCAGTGGACCCGGGACAGGTAATCTCTGGAGTGATTCACCCCTCCACTTT. Translated, it gives CASSGPGTGNLWSDSPLHF.

V is TRBV28 and J is TRBJ2-3; D is undetermined. Germline values: CDR1 MDHEN, CDR2 SYDVKM. CDR3 length: 15 residues. Trimming took off 6 bases at V and 0 bases at J, with 13 bases between the two ends. CDR3: CASSPDTTSTDTQYF. The CDR3 nucleotides read TGTGCCAGCAGCCCAGACACGACTAGCACAGATACGCAGTATTTT.

This rearrangement joins TRBV4-1 to TRBJ2-7; TRBD1 matches 9 bases. J gave up 1 base and V 2 bases, and 6 bases lay outside the gene matches. Germline CDR1 reads MGHRA; CDR2 reads YSYEKL. The CDR3 is 16 amino acids. The CDR3 DNA follows: TGCGCCAGCAGCCAAAGACCGGGACAGGGATCCTACGAGCAGTACTTC. Its translation is CASSQRPGQGSYEQYF.

This clone was detected once. This chain joins TRBV28 and TRBJ2-3; 7 bases align to TRBD2. V was pared by 8 bases and J by 9 bases, with 8 bases of the junction left unmatched. Germline loops: CDR1 MDHEN, CDR2 SYDVKM. The length of the CDR3 is 12 residues. The CDR3 here is CASRVASGTQYF. The DNA of the CDR3 is TGTGCCAGCCGTGTGGCTAGCGGAACGCAGTATTTT.

The chain employs TRBV15 and TRBJ2-7; D is perhaps TRBD1 (6 bases). Germline CDR1 and CDR2: LNHNV and YYDKDF (reference sequence). The CDR3 loop spans 14 amino acids. V was cut by 0 bases and J by 5 bases, with 11 bases left in between. The chain's CDR3 is CATSRDRGTHEQYF. CDR3 in DNA: TGTGCCACCAGCAGAGATAGGGGGACACACGAGCAGTACTTC.